This T cell receptor (beta chain) appears in the sequencing data of a study of T cells in Graves' hyperthyroidism and ophthalmopathy. Overall study context: Peripheral blood was collected at initial diagnosis, before any treatment.

The CDR3 spans 16 residues. V lost 0 bases to trimming and J lost 0 bases, with 11 bases between them. Germline V CDR1 and CDR2: LGHNA, YSLEER. TCR beta CDR3 regions were amplified from RNA transcripts. Primed by the HTBI set, a first-round RT-PCR was run on the TCR CDR3. A single record per CDR3 protein comes from TCRdb applying MiXCR to the multiplex PCR reads. The sample carries about 560,000 distinct CDR3 sequences, over 15% recorded once. Source material: blood. The chain has TRBV4-3 and TRBJ1-2; D gene unclear. The TCR was taken from a woman aged 18-30 years with Graves' hyperthyroidism. CDR3: CASSQDSSGPNYGYTF. The CDR3 DNA is TGCGCCAGCAGCCAAGATAGTAGCGGACCTAACTATGGCTACACCTTC.